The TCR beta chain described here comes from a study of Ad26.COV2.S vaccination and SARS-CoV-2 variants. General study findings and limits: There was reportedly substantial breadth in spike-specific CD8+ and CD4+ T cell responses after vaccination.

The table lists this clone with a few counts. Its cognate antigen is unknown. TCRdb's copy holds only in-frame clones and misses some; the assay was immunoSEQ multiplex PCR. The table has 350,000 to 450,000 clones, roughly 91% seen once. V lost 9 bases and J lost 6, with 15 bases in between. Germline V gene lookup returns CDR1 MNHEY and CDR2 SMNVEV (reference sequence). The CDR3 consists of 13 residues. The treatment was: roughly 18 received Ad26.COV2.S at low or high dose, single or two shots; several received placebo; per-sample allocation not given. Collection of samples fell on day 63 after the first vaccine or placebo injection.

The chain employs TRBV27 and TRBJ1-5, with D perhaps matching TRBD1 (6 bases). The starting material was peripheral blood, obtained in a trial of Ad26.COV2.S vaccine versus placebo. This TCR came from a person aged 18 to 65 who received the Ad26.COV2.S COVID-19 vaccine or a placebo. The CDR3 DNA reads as TGTGCCAGGTCCGACAGGACTGTTCAGCCCCAGCATTTT. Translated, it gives CARSDRTVQPQHF.